This T cell receptor (beta chain) was recovered during a study of cytomegalovirus exposure and HLA in healthy donors. Study-wide points: Presence/absence results assume similar sequencing depth per donor, which may not hold. TCR association rates varied by HLA locus in a later analysis, with DRB1 highest and HLA-C lowest. An Asian-associated ancestry cluster reportedly showed fewer N-insertions than the roughly 700-donor mean in a later analysis.

Comment on this clone: The antigen is not known.

CDR3 length: 16 amino acids. V lost 0 bases and J lost 5, with 16 bases in between. Germline assignment: CDR1 PRHDT and CDR2 FYEKMQ (reference sequence). This PCR relied on a set of 60 Vbeta primers and 13 Jbeta primers. Some clones are missing from TCRdb's copy, which holds only in-frame ones; the method was immunoSEQ multiplex PCR. Of about 140,000 clones in the sample, roughly 80% are singletons; the top ten hold approximately 2.8%. The sequence was obtained from a female donor in good health and CMV-seronegative. Sequenced: PBMCs. The V and J genes are TRBV13 and TRBJ2-5; weak D call: TRBD1 (5 bases). The CDR3 DNA reads TGTGCCAGCAGCTTAGGCCTCATGGGGCTTGGGGAGACCCAGTACTTC. Encoded protein: CASSLGLMGLGETQYF.